Following are 15 T cell receptor beta chains from one sample sequenced in a study of shared clonotypes between healthy human individuals. The naive CD8 fraction comprised CD45RO-negative cells positively selected for CCR7 and excluded terminally differentiated effector memory CD45RA+ cells. Profiled with immunoSEQ multiplex PCR; TCRdb holds only in-frame clones, not every one. This sample carries millions of clones, about 92% of them seen once, and the ten largest clones take under 2%. The sequenced sample consisted of naive CD8+ T cells from PBMCs. These receptors were collected from a man younger than 35 in good health. Some clones in this sample may be carry-over from other donors' samples.

As concerns this clone: This sample includes further DNA sequences coding for the same CDR3. This chain uses TRBV19 with TRBJ2-1; 7 nucleotides match TRBD1. Germline V lookup: CDR1 LNHDA, CDR2 SQIVND (reference sequence). Trimming cost V 3 bases and J 3 bases; bases outside gene matches: 2. The CDR3 extends over 14 amino acids. The CDR3 region is CASSIWDSYNEQFF. The CDR3 DNA reads as TGTGCCAGTAGTATTTGGGACAGCTACAATGAGCAGTTCTTC. Drawing the rest from reference TRBV19 and TRBJ2-1, the complete variable domain is DGGITQSPKYLFRKEGQNVTLSCEQNLNHDAMYWYRQDPGQGLRLIYYSQIVNDFQKGDIAEGYSVSREKKESFPLTVTSAQKNPTAFYLCASSIWDSYNEQFFGPGTRLTVL.

This clone was counted a single time. This sequence joins TRBV7-8 and TRBJ2-4; D is unclear. V gave up 2 bases and J gave up 0 bases, with 14 bases separating them. The CDR3 length is 17 residues. Germline CDR1 and CDR2: SGHVS and FQNEAQ. The CDR3 DNA reads TGTGCCAGCAGCTTAAAAATTCCGGAGCTAGCCAAAAACATTCAGTACTTC. This codes for CASSLKIPELAKNIQYF.

The J gene is TRBJ1-1, the V gene TRBV19; 9 bases are shared with TRBD1. CDR1 and CDR2 (germline): LNHDA, SQIVND (reference sequence). The CDR3 has 16 residues. Trimming removed 3 bases from V and 1 base from J; junction bases left unmatched: 6. This chain's CDR3 is CASSIEGQGQNTEAFF. The CDR3, as DNA: TGTGCCAGTAGTATTGAGGGACAGGGCCAGAACACTGAAGCTTTCTTT. Filled out from reference TRBV19 and TRBJ1-1, the complete variable domain reads DGGITQSPKYLFRKEGQNVTLSCEQNLNHDAMYWYRQDPGQGLRLIYYSQIVNDFQKGDIAEGYSVSREKKESFPLTVTSAQKNPTAFYLCASSIEGQGQNTEAFFGQGTRLTVV.

This chain joins TRBV14 and TRBJ2-5, with 13 nucleotides matching TRBD2. This CDR3 has 16 amino acids. Germline V lookup: CDR1 SGHDN, CDR2 FVKESK. Trimming cost V 1 base and J 5 bases; bases outside gene matches: 4. The chain's CDR3 is CASSQGPTSGRETQYF. DNA of the CDR3: TGTGCCAGCAGCCAAGGCCCGACTAGCGGGAGGGAGACCCAGTACTTC.

The J gene is TRBJ2-7, the V gene TRBV29-1; D could derive from TRBD1 or TRBD2 (5 bases each). The CDR3 has 13 residues. Trimming left V 4 bases short and J 2 bases short, with 12 bases between. CDR1 SQVTM and CDR2 ANQGSEA come from the germline V gene. The CDR3, as DNA: TGCAGCGTTGGAGGGGCCAGGCCCTACGAGCAGTACTTC. As protein: CSVGGARPYEQYF.

As for this clone: A read error may produce the germline difference seen at one junction end. Other DNA sequences in this sample translate to the same CDR3. The rearrangement joins TRBV6-1 to TRBJ1-2; no firm D call. The germline V gene has CDR1 MNHNS and CDR2 SASEGT. This CDR3 has 11 residues. DNA for the CDR3: TGTGCCAGCAGTGATGTGGATGGCTATACCTTC. It translates to CASSDVDGYTF.

The V and J genes are TRBV6-5 and TRBJ1-1, with D perhaps TRBD1 (5 bases). The CDR3 sequence is 15 residues long. Germline V lookup: CDR1 MNHEY, CDR2 SVGAGI. V was clipped by 5 bases and J by 0 bases, with 13 bases between them. The CDR3 loop reads CASSGPGRVNTEAFF. The CDR3 coding sequence is TGTGCCAGCAGTGGACCAGGCAGGGTGAACACTGAAGCTTTCTTT.

This chain's CDR3 is CASSPNPLGDTQYF. DNA of the CDR3: TGTGCCAGCAGCCCCAACCCCCTGGGAGATACGCAGTATTTT. The J gene is TRBJ2-3, the V gene TRBV7-8; D not resolved. The germline CDR1 and CDR2 sequences are SGHVS and FQNEAQ. Trimming took 5 bases from V and 5 from J, leaving 14 bases between them. The CDR3 is 14 amino acids.

The chain recombines TRBV28 with TRBJ2-7; 9 positions agree with TRBD2. The ends lost 5 bases at V and 3 bases at J; junction bases unmatched: 8. Germline CDR1 and CDR2: MDHEN and SYDVKM. CDR3 length: 15 amino acids. CDR3 in amino acids: CASSPTTSGNYEQYF. The CDR3 DNA is TGTGCCAGCAGTCCGACGACTAGCGGAAACTACGAGCAGTACTTC.

This clone is a singleton in its sample. The rearrangement joins TRBV7-6 to TRBJ2-1; 11 nucleotides line up with TRBD2. Germline V gives CDR1 SGHVS, CDR2 FNYEAQ. The CDR3 loop spans 19 amino acids. The ends lost 2 bases at V and 3 bases at J; junction bases unmatched: 12. The CDR3 region is CASSLYGIAGGHFYNEQFF. In DNA form, the CDR3 reads TGTGCCAGCAGCTTATATGGTATAGCGGGAGGGCACTTCTACAATGAGCAGTTCTTC.

The chain is built from TRBV19 and TRBJ1-2; 8 nucleotides agree with TRBD1. Germline V gene lookup returns CDR1 LNHDA and CDR2 SQIVND (reference sequence). The CDR3 consists of 14 residues. The V gene end was trimmed by 4 bases and the J gene end by 5 bases; junction bases not matched to a gene: 6. The CDR3 DNA is TGTGCCAGTAGTACCAGGACAGGGAAATATGGCTACACCTTC. Its translation is CASSTRTGKYGYTF.

The chain uses TRBV4-3 and TRBJ2-7; TRBD1 is a possible D gene (5 bases). Trimming removed 1 base at V and 0 bases at J, with 10 bases between. Germline V gene sequence: CDR1 LGHNA, CDR2 YSLEER. The CDR3 runs 15 residues. The CDR3, as DNA: TGCGCCAGCAGCCAAGGACAGTCCCTCTCCTACGAGCAGTACTTC. Its translation: CASSQGQSLSYEQYF.

The chain uses TRBV6-5 and TRBJ2-1; D unclear. Per the germline V gene, CDR1 is MNHEY and CDR2 is SVGAGI. The CDR3 is 16 amino acids. V was clipped by 0 bases and J by 6 bases, with 15 bases between them. The CDR3 coding sequence is TGTGCCAGCAGTTACTCGGTGGTAGGAGTTGGCAATGAGCAGTTCTTC. Protein: CASSYSVVGVGNEQFF.

The chain employs TRBV5-4 and TRBJ2-1; TRBD2 matches at 13 bases. The junction had 12 bases not matched to a gene; V was cut back by 7 bases and J by 5 bases. The germline V gene encodes CDR1 SGHNT and CDR2 YYREEE (reference sequence). CDR3 length: 17 residues. CDR3 nucleotide sequence: TGTGCCAGCGAACATGGGACTAGCGGGACGGTAAACAATGAGCAGTTCTTC. Protein product: CASEHGTSGTVNNEQFF. Full variable domain (missing parts from reference TRBV5-4 and TRBJ2-1): ETGVTQSPTHLIKTRGQQVTLRCSSQSGHNTVSWYQQALGQGPQFIFQYYREEENGRGNFPPRFSGLQFPNYSSELNVNALELDDSALYLCASEHGTSGTVNNEQFFGPGTRLTVL.

The chain couples TRBV27 to TRBJ2-1; D might be TRBD2 (7 bases). V was cut by 3 bases and J by 4 bases, with 13 bases left in between. CDR3 size: 15 residues. Germline V gene data show CDR1 as MNHEY and CDR2 as SMNVEV (reference sequence). DNA for the CDR3: TGTGCCAGCAGTTTGGGGAGGGGGGGTTACAATGAGCAGTTCTTC. Its protein is CASSLGRGGYNEQFF.